The TCR beta chain described here comes from a study of cytomegalovirus exposure and HLA in healthy donors. Whole-study findings and limits: According to an earlier analysis, most TCR beta V segments yielded productive rearrangements about 87% or about 30% of the time. The investigators catalogued under 200 TCR beta chains as cytomegalovirus-associated. Equally common other TCR beta chains were less clonally expanded than HLA-associated ones, a later analysis found. Donors belonging to an Asian-associated ancestry cluster reportedly showed fewer N-insertions in productive TCRs than the roughly 680-donor mean, according to what a later analysis found.

The PCR ran on 60 Vbeta and 13 Jbeta primers. Generated by immunoSEQ multiplex PCR, the TCRdb table keeps only in-frame clones and is missing some. The table includes under 200,000 clones, more than 60% detected once. This clone came up a few times. Its antigen remains unknown. With 0 bases removed from V and 4 bases from J, the gap between germline ends came to 7 bases. The germline V gene has CDR1 MNHEY and CDR2 SVGAGI. CDR3 length: 14 amino acids. Material: PBMCs. The chain is built from TRBV6-5 and TRBJ2-1; D possibly corresponds to TRBD2 (6 bases). The sequence came from a male donor in good health and CMV-seronegative. The CDR3 nucleotides are TGTGCCAGCAGTTACTCGGAGGGTTACAATGAGCAGTTCTTC. Its protein is CASSYSEGYNEQFF.